The T cell receptor (beta chain) under discussion was sequenced for a study of cytomegalovirus exposure and HLA in healthy donors. Study conclusions and caveats: Using the classifier, cytomegalovirus status was reportedly diagnosed with high specificity and sensitivity.

As for this clone: Antigen unknown.

Both 60 Vbeta primers and 13 Jbeta primers went into the PCR. Clones were sequenced by immunoSEQ multiplex PCR, and TCRdb holds only the in-frame ones, with some missing. The table records 100,000 or so clones, around 57% of them present only once. The germline V gene has CDR1 SGHNT and CDR2 YENEEA. CDR3 length equals 19 residues. V lost 6 bases, J lost 2 bases, and 13 bases stayed unmatched. The TCR was taken from a human donor in good health. The chain uses TRBV11-3 and TRBJ2-3; 14 nucleotides agree with TRBD2. Sequencing was done on a sample of PBMCs. For the CDR3, the DNA is TGTGCCAGCAGGAGGGGACTAGCGGGAGCGAAGGGTGACACAGATACGCAGTATTTT. It translates to CASRRGLAGAKGDTDTQYF. Full variable domain (outside the CDR3, taken from reference TRBV11-3 and TRBJ2-3): EAGVVQSPRYKIIEKKQPVAFWCNPISGHNTLYWYLQNLGQGPELLIRYENEEAVDDSQLPKDRFSAERLKGVDSTLKIQPAELGDSAVYLCASRRGLAGAKGDTDTQYFGPGTRLTVL.